This paragraph reports one T cell receptor beta chain. There are 14 residues in the CDR3. CDR1 and CDR2 from the germline V gene are SEHNR and FQNEAQ (reference sequence). Trimming cost V 1 base and J 3 bases; bases outside gene matches: 1. The sample originates from a study of radiation and T cells in renal cell carcinoma. Some clones are missing from TCRdb's copy, which holds only in-frame ones; the method was immunoSEQ multiplex PCR. This sample has under 200,000 clones, with approximately 90% found just once. This sample's time point: blood 4 weeks post-SBRT, at nephrectomy. As to treatment: 15 Gy SBRT to primary tumor, nephrectomy 4 weeks later. Radiation-treated patients gave blood at baseline, week 2 and week 4.

The clonotype originates from a woman in her forties or fifties with renal cell carcinoma. The sequences come from blood, collected from a patient whose treatment included radiotherapy and nephrectomy. The chain employs TRBV7-9 and TRBJ2-7; 9 bases match TRBD2. CDR3 DNA: TGTGCCAGCAGCTTAGTGCGGGGGGGCTACGAGCAGTACTTC. Encoded protein: CASSLVRGGYEQYF.